The 30 T cell receptor beta chains in this list originate from one sample, sequenced in a study of immune evolution from preneoplasia to lung adenocarcinoma. Sequencing used immunoSEQ multiplex PCR; TCRdb keeps in-frame clones, though not all of them. Here the sample spans some 4,500 clones, roughly 87% being singletons. The specimen sequenced was FFPE invasive lung adenocarcinoma tissue. These TCRs come from a person in their fifties with lung adenocarcinoma.

V usage is TRBV28 and J usage is TRBJ2-5; no clear D. Germline assignment: CDR1 MDHEN and CDR2 SYDVKM. The ends were cut back, 6 bases at V and 4 bases at J, with 3 bases in the middle. The CDR3 loop spans 10 amino acids. CDR3 sequence (DNA): TGTGCCAGCAGCCGAGAGACCCAGTACTTC. This sequence encodes CASSRETQYF.

V and J are TRBV7-9 and TRBJ1-1; D might be TRBD1 (5 bases). Germline-derived CDR1 and CDR2 are SEHNR and FQNEAQ (reference sequence). The V end was cut by 5 bases, the J end by 0 bases, with 10 bases between. The CDR3 covers 14 residues. CDR3 sequence (DNA): TGTGCCAGCAGCACCCGGGGGTTGAACACTGAAGCTTTCTTT. It is translated as CASSTRGLNTEAFF.

This chain connects TRBV9 to TRBJ2-7, with D perhaps given as TRBD1 or TRBD2 (5 bases each). Germline CDR1 SGDLS, CDR2 YYNGEE. V dropped 2 bases and J dropped 5 bases, with 11 bases sitting between them. This CDR3 is 13 amino acids long. The CDR3 region has the DNA TGTGCCAGCAGCGTGCAGGGAGACGACGAGCAGTACTTC. Translating gives CASSVQGDDEQYF.

This clone was seen a few times. The genes are TRBV7-9 and TRBJ2-7; TRBD2 matches 15 bases. CDR1 is SEHNR, CDR2 FQNEAQ, per germline (reference sequence). V shed 1 base and J 12 bases; nucleotides not matched to a gene: 4. The CDR3 runs 14 residues. Written as DNA, the CDR3 is TGTGCCAGCAGCTTAGGGACTAGCGGGAGGGTATCGTACTTC. It encodes CASSLGTSGRVSYF. The whole variable domain, remainder taken from reference TRBV7-9 and TRBJ2-7, is DTGVSQNPRHKITKRGQNVTFRCDPISEHNRLYWYRQTLGQGPEFLTYFQNEAQLEKSRLLSDRFSAERPKGSFSTLEIQRTEQGDSAMYLCASSLGTSGRVSYFGPGTRLTVT.

This chain connects TRBV30 to TRBJ1-2; tentatively, D is TRBD1 (6 bases). The V gene's germline CDR1 is GTSNPN and CDR2 SVGIG (reference sequence). CDR3 size: 15 residues. V shed 0 bases and J shed 3 bases, with 14 bases lying between them. In nucleotides, the CDR3 is TGTGCCTGGAGTGTAGGGGGGGCTGGGGACTATGGCTACACCTTC. Encoded protein: CAWSVGGAGDYGYTF.

This chain links TRBV7-8 with TRBJ2-1, with D uncertain. Germline loops: CDR1 SGHVS, CDR2 FQNEAQ. Trimming left V 1 base short and J 9 bases short, with 13 bases between. The CDR3 is 14 residues long. This chain's CDR3 is CASSLVSVVGEQFF. Here the CDR3 DNA reads TGTGCCAGCAGCTTAGTCTCGGTCGTTGGTGAGCAGTTCTTC.

The chain employs TRBV5-5 and TRBJ1-5; D remains ambiguous. Per the germline V gene, CDR1 is SGHKS and CDR2 is YYEKEE (reference sequence). The CDR3 is made up of 14 amino acids. V lost 5 bases to trimming and J lost 5 bases, with 14 bases between them. The CDR3 reads CASRYRTFDQPQHF. The CDR3 DNA is TGTGCCAGCAGATACCGGACTTTCGATCAGCCCCAGCATTTT. Variable domain in full (rest from reference TRBV5-5 and TRBJ1-5): DAGVTQSPTHLIKTRGQQVTLRCSPISGHKSVSWYQQVLGQGPQFIFQYYEKEERGRGNFPDRFSARQFPNYSSELNVNALLLGDSALYLCASRYRTFDQPQHFGDGTRLSIL.

The rearrangement links TRBV30 to TRBJ1-2; tentatively, D is TRBD1 (6 bases). The CDR3 loop spans 12 amino acids. The germline V and J ends were trimmed by 4 bases and 2 bases, with 8 bases remaining between them. CDR1 and CDR2 (germline): GTSNPN, SVGIG (reference sequence). In DNA form, the CDR3 reads TGTGCCTGGAAGGGGGGGAACTATGGCTACACCTTC. Translated, it gives CAWKGGNYGYTF.

This clone was found once. This rearrangement joins TRBV13 to TRBJ2-7; 10 nucleotides match TRBD2. Germline V gives CDR1 PRHDT, CDR2 FYEKMQ (reference sequence). This CDR3 region has 14 residues. Trimming at V came to 6 bases and at J to 2 bases, leaving 4 bases not matched to a gene. Here the CDR3 reads CASRLLAGTYEQYF. Here the CDR3 DNA reads TGTGCCAGCAGACTACTAGCGGGAACCTACGAGCAGTACTTC.

This rearrangement joins TRBV28 to TRBJ1-2; D might be TRBD1 (6 bases). Germline V gene lookup returns CDR1 MDHEN and CDR2 SYDVKM. CDR3 length: 16 residues. The V and J ends lost 3 bases and 4 bases respectively, with 18 bases between them. The CDR3 reads CASSFPHAGQIYGYTF. CDR3 bases: TGTGCCAGCAGTTTTCCCCACGCCGGACAGATCTATGGCTACACCTTC.

V gene TRBV2 combines with J gene TRBJ1-2; D might be TRBD1 (5 bases). The V end lost 0 bases, the J end lost 4 bases, and 15 bases lay between the germline ends. Per the germline V gene, CDR1 is SNHLY and CDR2 is FYNNEI. The CDR3 is 16 amino acids. The CDR3 here is CASSEAQGSSIYGYTF. CDR3 bases: TGTGCCAGCAGTGAAGCGCAGGGCAGTTCGATCTATGGCTACACCTTC.

This clone has more than one count but fewer than ten. The chain recombines TRBV6-1 with TRBJ1-4; possible D gene TRBD1, 5 bases. Germline V gene sequence: CDR1 MNHNS, CDR2 SASEGT. This CDR3 contains 14 residues. Trimming stripped 5 bases from V and 6 bases from J, with 13 bases between. In DNA, the CDR3 is TGTGCCAGCAGTACCGCAGGGTGGGATGAAAAACTGTTTTTT. This gives the protein CASSTAGWDEKLFF.

The rearrangement joins TRBV7-2 to TRBJ1-5; D gene ambiguous. V was clipped by 3 bases and J by 6 bases, with 9 bases between them. This CDR3 region has 13 residues. Germline V gives CDR1 SGHTA, CDR2 FQGNSA. The CDR3 DNA is TGTGCCAGCAGCTTGAATTCGATTCAGCCCCAGCATTTT. Protein sequence: CASSLNSIQPQHF.

This rearrangement joins TRBV29-1 to TRBJ1-5; D might be TRBD1 (6 bases). The CDR3 runs to 14 residues. The ends were cut back, 7 bases at V and 5 bases at J, with 18 bases in the middle. Germline CDR1 is SQVTM and CDR2 is ANQGSEA. Here the CDR3 reads CSARMGGEYQPQHF. CDR3 bases: TGCAGCGCCCGGATGGGGGGCGAGTATCAGCCCCAGCATTTT.

This chain links TRBV11-2 with TRBJ1-1; TRBD1 matches 8 bases. The ends lost 6 bases at V and 4 bases at J; junction bases unmatched: 4. The germline V gene encodes CDR1 SGHAT and CDR2 FQNNGV. This CDR3 is 13 amino acids long. This chain's CDR3 is CASSRDRGTEAFF. As DNA, the CDR3 is TGTGCCAGCAGTCGAGACAGGGGCACTGAAGCTTTCTTT. The variable domain in full, with the rest retrieved from reference TRBV11-2 and TRBJ1-1, is EAGVAQSPRYKIIEKRQSVAFWCNPISGHATLYWYQQILGQGPKLLIQFQNNGVVDDSQLPKDRFSAERLKGVDSTLKIQPAKLEDSAVYLCASSRDRGTEAFFGQGTRLTVV.

The J gene is TRBJ2-1, the V gene TRBV5-1; 9 nucleotides align to TRBD2. The CDR3 sequence is 16 residues long. CDR1 and CDR2 (germline): SGHRS, YFSETQ. V shed 1 base, J shed 9 bases, and the junction held 11 bases outside the gene matches. The CDR3 nucleotides read TGCGCCAGCAGCTTGAATCCCGGCGGGAGGGCCAGTGAGCAGTTCTTC. Its translation: CASSLNPGGRASEQFF. Variable domain in full (rest from reference TRBV5-1 and TRBJ2-1): KAGVTQTPRYLIKTRGQQVTLSCSPISGHRSVSWYQQTPGQGLQFLFEYFSETQRNKGNFPGRFSGRQFSNSRSEMNVSTLELGDSALYLCASSLNPGGRASEQFFGPGTRLTVL.

The rearrangement links TRBV6-5 to TRBJ1-5; D is unresolved. V was trimmed by 5 bases and J by 7 bases, leaving 9 bases between them. Germline values: CDR1 MNHEY, CDR2 SVGAGI. The CDR3 has 12 residues. CDR3 in DNA: TGTGCCAGCAGTGCCTCAGGCCAGCCCCAGCATTTT. Residues: CASSASGQPQHF.

This chain joins TRBV28 and TRBJ2-7; D is unclear. Trimming pared 6 bases from V and 5 bases from J, leaving 14 bases between. The CDR3 extends over 13 amino acids. Germline V lookup: CDR1 MDHEN, CDR2 SYDVKM. DNA for the CDR3: TGTGCCAGCAGCGAGGAGTTCATTGACGAGCAGTACTTC. Protein: CASSEEFIDEQYF.

This clone was counted only a few times. The chain is built from TRBV11-2 and TRBJ2-1; a weak D match, TRBD1 (6 bases). The germline V gene has CDR1 SGHAT and CDR2 FQNNGV. This CDR3 spans 15 amino acids. Trimming cost V 1 base and J 10 bases, with 17 bases left between them. The CDR3 DNA is TGTGCCAGCAGCTTAGGTCAGGGGCCTCTACGGGAGCAGTTCTTC. It yields the protein CASSLGQGPLREQFF.

V and J are TRBV28 and TRBJ2-3; 8 bases fit TRBD2. V lost 5 bases and J lost 4; bases outside the gene matches: 11. This CDR3 spans 16 amino acids. In germline, CDR1 is MDHEN, CDR2 SYDVKM. CDR3 nucleotide sequence: TGTGCCAGCAGTGCGAGCGGGAGAGGGATGCCAGATACGCAGTATTTT. It is translated as CASSASGRGMPDTQYF.

The chain joins TRBV28 to TRBJ1-2, with D perhaps TRBD1 (5 bases). CDR3 length: 13 residues. Germline values: CDR1 MDHEN, CDR2 SYDVKM. The V gene lost 2 bases and the J gene lost 4 bases, with 8 bases spanning the gap. CDR3: CASSLGAIYGYTF. The CDR3 DNA reads TGTGCCAGCAGTTTAGGGGCGATCTATGGCTACACCTTC.

This clone was recorded once. This chain links TRBV7-9 with TRBJ2-3; TRBD1 or TRBD2 may be the D gene (6 bases each). V dropped 7 bases and J dropped 0 bases, with 14 bases sitting between them. From germline, CDR1 is SEHNR and CDR2 FQNEAQ (reference sequence). The CDR3 is 15 residues long. The CDR3 loop reads CASTLPGASTDTQYF. The CDR3, as DNA: TGTGCCAGCACCCTACCGGGGGCTAGCACAGATACGCAGTATTTT.

The chain joins TRBV7-3 to TRBJ2-7; D is unclear. Germline-derived CDR1 and CDR2 are SGHTA and FQGTGA. The V end lost 1 base, the J end lost 3 bases, and 13 bases lay between the germline ends. This CDR3 has 15 amino acids. CDR3 protein: CASSLNLFHSYEQYF. CDR3 sequence (DNA): TGTGCCAGCAGCTTAAATTTGTTTCATAGCTACGAGCAGTACTTC.

This sequence joins TRBV11-2 and TRBJ2-5; perhaps TRBD1 as D (6 bases). CDR1 and CDR2 from the germline V gene are SGHAT and FQNNGV. Trimming cost V 4 bases and J 6 bases, with 12 bases left between them. The CDR3 length is 13 residues. CDR3 region: CASSSRGQQTQYF. For the CDR3, the DNA is TGTGCCAGCAGCTCCAGGGGACAACAGACCCAGTACTTC. Full variable domain (remainder filled in from reference TRBV11-2 and TRBJ2-5): EAGVAQSPRYKIIEKRQSVAFWCNPISGHATLYWYQQILGQGPKLLIQFQNNGVVDDSQLPKDRFSAERLKGVDSTLKIQPAKLEDSAVYLCASSSRGQQTQYFGPGTRLLVL.

The chain is built from TRBV18 and TRBJ2-7; 7 nucleotides line up with TRBD2. The ends lost 0 bases at V and 0 bases at J; junction bases unmatched: 2. CDR3 size: 15 residues. Germline V gene data show CDR1 as KGHSH and CDR2 as LQKENI. The CDR3 sequence: CASSPPSSGSYEQYF. The CDR3, as DNA: TGTGCCAGCTCACCACCATCTAGCGGCTCCTACGAGCAGTACTTC.

This rearrangement joins TRBV30 to TRBJ2-1, with TRBD1 matching over 8 bases. V shed 5 bases and J 5 bases; nucleotides not matched to a gene: 11. Germline V gives CDR1 GTSNPN, CDR2 SVGIG (reference sequence). The CDR3 runs to 15 residues. CDR3 in DNA: TGTGCCTGGCGGGAACCAGGGGGCAGGGACAATGAGCAGTTCTTC. Amino acid sequence: CAWREPGGRDNEQFF.

In DNA form, the CDR3 reads TGTGCCAGCAGCGTAGTAGGGGACACCTACGAGCAGTACTTC. Amino acid sequence: CASSVVGDTYEQYF. The chain recombines TRBV9 with TRBJ2-7, with TRBD1 as a possible D gene (6 bases). CDR3 size: 14 residues. Germline V lookup: CDR1 SGDLS, CDR2 YYNGEE. Trimming stripped 0 bases from V and 2 bases from J, with 9 bases between.

The chain has TRBV7-6 and TRBJ1-3, with TRBD1 matching 7 bases. The germline V gene has CDR1 SGHVS and CDR2 FNYEAQ. The CDR3 length is 16 residues. V lost 5 bases, J lost 0 bases, and 7 bases stayed unmatched. CDR3 bases: TGTGCCAGCAGCGCCGGGACAGCCATCTCTGGAAACACCATATATTTT. Protein product: CASSAGTAISGNTIYF.

The chain uses TRBV29-1 and TRBJ2-1; D gene ambiguous. CDR1 and CDR2 from the germline V gene are SQVTM and ANQGSEA. Trimming left V 5 bases short and J 1 base short, with 9 bases between. CDR3 length: 13 residues. The CDR3 loop reads CSVTDISYNEQFF. The DNA for the CDR3 is TGCAGCGTTACAGACATATCCTACAATGAGCAGTTCTTC.

This sequence joins TRBV2 and TRBJ1-5; no firm D call. Germline CDR1 reads SNHLY; CDR2 reads FYNNEI. V lost 3 bases, J lost 6 bases, and 12 bases lay in between. The CDR3 totals 14 residues. CDR3 in DNA: TGTGCCAGCAGTGACGTGGAGGCTAGTCAGCCCCAGCATTTT. It encodes CASSDVEASQPQHF.